Included here is one T cell receptor beta chain sequence, with context. This entry belongs to a study of blood T cell repertoires in COVID-19. The CDR3 covers 13 residues. In germline, CDR1 is SNHLY, CDR2 FYNNEI. Trimming removed 6 bases at V and 2 bases at J, with 8 bases between. Per the original data handling: Reference gene primers were amplified, and this amplification served to estimate nucleated cell counts. Here immunoSEQ multiplex PCR was the method, and the copy in TCRdb shows in-frame clones only, minus some. D and trimming come from the DNA, and the V and J calls and clone size come from that table. Among 44,000 or so clones listed, 69% were seen once.

This receptor was taken from a man of 80 years or more with acute or convalescent COVID-19. The sequenced sample was peripheral blood. The rearrangement joins TRBV2 to TRBJ1-5; the D is unclear. DNA for the CDR3: TGTGCCAGCAGCATCTTAGGCAATCAGCCCCAGCATTTT. It specifies CASSILGNQPQHF.